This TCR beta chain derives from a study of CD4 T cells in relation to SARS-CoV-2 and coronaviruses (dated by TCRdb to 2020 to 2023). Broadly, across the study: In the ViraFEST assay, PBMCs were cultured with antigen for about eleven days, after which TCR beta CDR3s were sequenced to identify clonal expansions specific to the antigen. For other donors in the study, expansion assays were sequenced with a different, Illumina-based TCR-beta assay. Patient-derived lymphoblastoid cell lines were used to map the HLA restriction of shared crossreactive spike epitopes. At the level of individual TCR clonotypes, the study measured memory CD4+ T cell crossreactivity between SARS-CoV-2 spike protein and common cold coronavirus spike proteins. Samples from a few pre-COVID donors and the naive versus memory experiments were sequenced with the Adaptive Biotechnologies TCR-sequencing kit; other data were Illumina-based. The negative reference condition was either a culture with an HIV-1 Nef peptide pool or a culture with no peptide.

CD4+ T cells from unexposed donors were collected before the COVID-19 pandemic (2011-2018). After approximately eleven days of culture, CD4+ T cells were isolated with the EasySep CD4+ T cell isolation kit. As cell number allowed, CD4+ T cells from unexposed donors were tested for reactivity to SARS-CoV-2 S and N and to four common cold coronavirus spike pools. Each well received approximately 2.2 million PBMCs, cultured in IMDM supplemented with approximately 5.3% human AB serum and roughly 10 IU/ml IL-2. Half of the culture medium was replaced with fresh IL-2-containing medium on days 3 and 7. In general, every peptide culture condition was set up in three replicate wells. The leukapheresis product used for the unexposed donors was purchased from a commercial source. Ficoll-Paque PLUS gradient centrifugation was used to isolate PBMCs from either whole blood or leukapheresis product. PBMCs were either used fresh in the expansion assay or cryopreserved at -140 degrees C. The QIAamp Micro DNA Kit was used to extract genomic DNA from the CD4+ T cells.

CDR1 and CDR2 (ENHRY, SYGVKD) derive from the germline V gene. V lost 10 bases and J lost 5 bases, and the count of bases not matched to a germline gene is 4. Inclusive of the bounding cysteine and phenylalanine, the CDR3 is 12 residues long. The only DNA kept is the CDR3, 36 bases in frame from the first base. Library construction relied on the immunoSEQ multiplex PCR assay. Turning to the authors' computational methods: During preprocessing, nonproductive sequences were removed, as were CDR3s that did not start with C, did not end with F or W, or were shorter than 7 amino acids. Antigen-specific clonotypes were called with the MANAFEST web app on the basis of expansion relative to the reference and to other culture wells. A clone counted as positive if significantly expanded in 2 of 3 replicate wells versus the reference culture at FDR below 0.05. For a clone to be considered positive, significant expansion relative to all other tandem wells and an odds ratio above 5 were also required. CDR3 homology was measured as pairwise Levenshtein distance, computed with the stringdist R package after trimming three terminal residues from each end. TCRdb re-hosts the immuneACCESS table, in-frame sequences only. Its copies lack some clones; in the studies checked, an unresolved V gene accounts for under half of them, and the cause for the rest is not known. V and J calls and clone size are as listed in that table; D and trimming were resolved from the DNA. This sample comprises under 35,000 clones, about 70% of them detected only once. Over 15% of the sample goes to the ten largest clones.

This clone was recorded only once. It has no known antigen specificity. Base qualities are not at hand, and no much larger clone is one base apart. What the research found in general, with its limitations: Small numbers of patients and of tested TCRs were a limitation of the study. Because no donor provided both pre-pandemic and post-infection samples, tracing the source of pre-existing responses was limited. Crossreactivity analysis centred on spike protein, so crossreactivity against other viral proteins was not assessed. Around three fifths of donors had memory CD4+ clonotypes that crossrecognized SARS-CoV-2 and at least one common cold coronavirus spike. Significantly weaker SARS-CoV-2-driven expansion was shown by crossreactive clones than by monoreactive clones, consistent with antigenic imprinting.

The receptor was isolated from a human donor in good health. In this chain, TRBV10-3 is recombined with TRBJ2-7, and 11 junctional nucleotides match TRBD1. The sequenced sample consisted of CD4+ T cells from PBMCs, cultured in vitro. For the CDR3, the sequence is CATGTGGHEQYF. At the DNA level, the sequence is TGTGCCACCGGGACAGGGGGGCACGAGCAGTACTTC.